Each of the 22 T cell receptor beta chains below was sequenced from the same sample in a study of PD-1 blockade in classical Hodgkin lymphoma. Each patient's relapse followed autologous stem cell transplantation, and brentuximab vedotin exposure varied. Sequencing was performed with immunoSEQ multiplex PCR; in TCRdb, only in-frame clones are kept and a portion is missing. The data show under 95,000 clones, 85% to 95% seen once. The source was peripheral blood mononuclear cells (PBMCs), collected at baseline. These receptors all come from a human donor with classical Hodgkin lymphoma.

The chain couples TRBV7-9 to TRBJ1-1, with 8 bases fitting TRBD1. From germline, CDR1 is SEHNR and CDR2 FQNEAQ (reference sequence). With V trimmed by 3 bases and J by 3 bases, 6 bases remained unmatched. This CDR3 is 15 amino acids long. The CDR3 region is CASSLAATGDTEAFF. The CDR3 DNA is TGTGCCAGCAGCTTGGCTGCGACAGGGGACACTGAAGCTTTCTTT.

The chain carries TRBV7-2 and TRBJ1-3; unclear D gene. The length of the CDR3 is 13 residues. Germline V CDR1 and CDR2: SGHTA, FQGNSA. Deletions cut 2 bases from V and 8 bases from J, with 10 bases between. The CDR3 protein is CASSLKRVDTIYF. The CDR3 nucleotides read TGTGCCAGCAGCTTAAAGCGGGTGGACACCATATATTTT.

This clone was observed a single time. The chain recombines TRBV28 with TRBJ2-7, with 14 bases aligning to TRBD2. The CDR3 loop spans 15 amino acids. From germline, CDR1 is MDHEN and CDR2 SYDVKM. The J segment lost 0 bases and the V segment lost 7 bases, leaving 2 bases of the junction unmatched. CDR3 sequence reads: CASNGLAGGSYEQYF. The CDR3 coding sequence is TGTGCCAGCAATGGACTAGCGGGGGGCTCCTACGAGCAGTACTTC.

CDR3 in amino acids: CASKTYNEQFF. The CDR3 DNA is TGTGCCAGCAAGACCTACAATGAGCAGTTCTTC. V gene TRBV27 combines with J gene TRBJ2-1; D is unresolved. Germline lookup yields CDR1 MNHEY and CDR2 SMNVEV (reference sequence). The CDR3 runs 11 residues. Trimming shortened V by 7 bases and J by 2 bases, and 3 bases separated the two germline ends.

The chain recombines TRBV6-5 with TRBJ1-4, with 7 bases identical to TRBD1. The J segment lost 8 bases and the V segment lost 6 bases, leaving 6 bases of the junction unmatched. CDR3 length equals 13 residues. Per germline, CDR1 MNHEY and CDR2 SVGAGI. The CDR3 nucleotides read TGTGCCAGCAGCTCAGGGGGAACCGAAAAACTGTTTTTT. Encoded protein: CASSSGGTEKLFF.

The genes are TRBV4-3 and TRBJ2-7, with 10 bases fitting TRBD1. The CDR3 spans 17 residues. V dropped 2 bases and J dropped 5; count of bases not matched to a gene: 12. Germline V lookup: CDR1 LGHNA, CDR2 YSLEER. CDR3 coding DNA: TGCGCCAGCAGCCAACAACACCGGGACAGGGGTAGGAACGAGCAGTACTTC. It yields the protein CASSQQHRDRGRNEQYF.

V is TRBV9 and J is TRBJ2-2; the match to TRBD1 covers 7 bases. V lost 3 bases, J lost 6 bases, and 5 bases stayed unmatched. Germline assignment: CDR1 SGDLS and CDR2 YYNGEE. This CDR3 is 14 amino acids long. As DNA, the CDR3 is TGTGCCAGCAGCGGGAGACAGGGATCCGGGGAGCTGTTTTTT. This gives the protein CASSGRQGSGELFF. Drawing the rest from reference TRBV9 and TRBJ2-2, the complete variable domain is DSGVTQTPKHLITATGQRVTLRCSPRSGDLSVYWYQQSLDQGLQFLIQYYNGEERAKGNILERFSAQQFPDLHSELNLSSLELGDSALYFCASSGRQGSGELFFGEGSRLTVL.

The chain has TRBV25-1 and TRBJ2-2; D perhaps matches TRBD1 (6 bases). The CDR3 has 15 residues. V lost 4 bases, J lost 3 bases, and 12 bases lay in between. CDR1 MGHDK and CDR2 SYGVNS come from the germline V gene. The DNA for the CDR3 is TGTGCCAGCAGTGTCCTAGGGGGAGACACCGGGGAGCTGTTTTTT. As protein: CASSVLGGDTGELFF.

This clone was seen just once. The V and J genes are TRBV6-6 and TRBJ2-7; perhaps TRBD2 as D (6 bases). The CDR3 is 13 residues long. Trimming pared 10 bases from V and 0 bases from J, leaving 13 bases between. Germline V lookup: CDR1 MNHNY, CDR2 SVGAGI (reference sequence). As DNA, the CDR3 is TGTGCCACAAAACGGGAGAGCTCCTACGAGCAGTACTTC. Amino acid sequence: CATKRESSYEQYF.

V usage is TRBV9 and J usage is TRBJ2-2, with unresolved D. The CDR3 extends over 16 amino acids. Trimming left V 0 bases short and J 2 bases short, with 11 bases between. CDR1 is SGDLS, CDR2 YYNGEE, per germline. CDR3 nucleotide sequence: TGTGCCAGCAGCGTAGATCCAGCAGGAAACACCGGGGAGCTGTTTTTT. It encodes CASSVDPAGNTGELFF.

The chain carries TRBV27 and TRBJ2-3; 9 bases match TRBD2. After removal of 9 bases from V and 2 bases from J, the junction contained 6 bases not matched to a gene. This CDR3 has 14 amino acids. The germline CDR1 and CDR2 sequences are MNHEY and SMNVEV (reference sequence). CDR3 coding DNA: TGTGCCAGTGCGCTAGCGGGGTCCACAGATACGCAGTATTTT. This sequence encodes CASALAGSTDTQYF.

The rearrangement joins TRBV2 to TRBJ2-7; weak D call: TRBD1 (5 bases). CDR3 length: 16 amino acids. The V gene's germline CDR1 is SNHLY and CDR2 FYNNEI. V was pared by 3 bases and J by 4 bases, with 19 bases between. CDR3: CASSDVGANPGYEQYF. DNA of the CDR3: TGTGCCAGCAGTGATGTTGGGGCCAATCCCGGGTACGAGCAGTACTTC.

This chain joins TRBV27 and TRBJ2-5; D possibly corresponds to TRBD2 (6 bases). Trimming shortened V by 6 bases and J by 4 bases, and 18 bases separated the two germline ends. The CDR3 sequence is 15 residues long. In germline, CDR1 is MNHEY, CDR2 SMNVEV (reference sequence). CDR3 in amino acids: CASRYRGGAAETQYF. The CDR3, as DNA: TGTGCCAGCAGGTATAGGGGAGGCGCCGCAGAGACCCAGTACTTC.

This sequence joins TRBV18 and TRBJ2-3; 9 bases line up with TRBD2. Trimming took 1 base from V and 2 from J; bases not matched to a gene: 4. The CDR3 covers 16 residues. CDR1 and CDR2 from the germline V gene are KGHSH and LQKENI. The CDR3 DNA follows: TGTGCCAGCTCACCACTTGCTAGCGGGACCACAGATACGCAGTATTTT. Encoded protein: CASSPLASGTTDTQYF.

This rearrangement joins TRBV2 to TRBJ2-7; 11 positions agree with TRBD1. The CDR3 covers 17 residues. Germline trimming cut 6 bases from V and 2 bases from J; bases unmatched to any gene: 12. CDR1 is SNHLY, CDR2 FYNNEI, per germline. The CDR3 region is CASRFGTGGGSAYEQYF. CDR3 bases: TGTGCCAGCAGGTTTGGGACAGGGGGAGGGTCAGCCTACGAGCAGTACTTC.

The CDR3 spells CASSLVGENQPQHF. Written as DNA, the CDR3 is TGCGCCAGCAGCTTGGTAGGGGAAAATCAGCCCCAGCATTTT. This sequence joins TRBV5-1 and TRBJ1-5; the D gene is possibly TRBD1 (5 bases). The germline gives CDR1 SGHRS, CDR2 YFSETQ. This CDR3 comprises 14 residues. V was shortened by 0 bases and J by 4 bases, with 8 bases between the two germline ends.

The chain employs TRBV28 and TRBJ1-5; no reliable D call. The germline V and J ends were trimmed by 2 bases and 3 bases, with 11 bases remaining between them. The germline gives CDR1 MDHEN, CDR2 SYDVKM. The CDR3 extends over 15 amino acids. CDR3 residues: CASSLSQTPNQPQHF. For the CDR3, the DNA is TGTGCCAGCAGTTTAAGTCAGACCCCCAATCAGCCCCAGCATTTT. The entire variable domain, with the rest obtained from reference TRBV28 and TRBJ1-5, is as follows: DVKVTQSSRYLVKRTGEKVFLECVQDMDHENMFWYRQDPGLGLRLIYFSYDVKMKEKGDIPEGYSVSREKKERFSLILESASTNQTSMYLCASSLSQTPNQPQHFGDGTRLSIL.

This clone was picked up one time. The chain combines TRBV7-9 with TRBJ1-6, with D perhaps TRBD1 (5 bases). V was pared by 5 bases and J by 10 bases, with 18 bases between. The CDR3 loop spans 15 amino acids. Germline V CDR1 and CDR2: SEHNR, FQNEAQ (reference sequence). CDR3 sequence: CASSPVKGRESPLHF. The CDR3 DNA reads TGTGCCAGCAGCCCCGTGAAGGGGAGAGAGTCACCCCTCCACTTT.

The V and J genes are TRBV7-3 and TRBJ1-1; TRBD1 might be the D (6 bases). V lost 1 base to trimming and J lost 2 bases, with 14 bases between them. CDR1 and CDR2 from the germline V gene are SGHTA and FQGTGA. The CDR3 has 16 amino acids. The CDR3 region has the DNA TGTGCCAGCAGCTTAAACGCTGGGACACCTAACACTGAAGCTTTCTTT. It is translated as CASSLNAGTPNTEAFF.

V gene TRBV5-5 combines with J gene TRBJ2-2; possibly TRBD1 or TRBD2 for D (5 bases each). Germline CDR1 is SGHKS and CDR2 is YYEKEE (reference sequence). The CDR3 totals 15 residues. Trimming removed 6 bases from V and 5 bases from J, with 17 bases in between. The CDR3 is CASNPGTVSTGELFF. The CDR3 DNA reads as TGTGCCAGCAATCCGGGGACGGTGTCGACCGGGGAGCTGTTTTTT. The full variable domain, in which reference TRBV5-5 and TRBJ2-2 provide the parts outside the CDR3, is DAGVTQSPTHLIKTRGQQVTLRCSPISGHKSVSWYQQVLGQGPQFIFQYYEKEERGRGNFPDRFSARQFPNYSSELNVNALLLGDSALYLCASNPGTVSTGELFFGEGSRLTVL.

The chain couples TRBV4-2 to TRBJ2-7; D remains unclear. In germline, CDR1 is LGHNA, CDR2 YNFKEQ. The CDR3 sequence is 14 residues long. V was pared by 0 bases and J by 4 bases, with 10 bases between. The CDR3 here is CASSQDPIVYEQYF. For the CDR3, the DNA is TGTGCCAGCAGCCAAGATCCGATCGTTTACGAGCAGTACTTC.

The chain recombines TRBV10-1 with TRBJ1-5; D uncertain. Germline CDR1 reads WNHNN; CDR2 reads SYGVQD (reference sequence). The CDR3 contains 15 residues. V dropped 6 bases and J dropped 4 bases, with 16 bases sitting between them. CDR3 DNA sequence: TGCGCCAGCAGGGCGGCAGATAGAAAAAATCAGCCCCAGCATTTT. Its protein is CASRAADRKNQPQHF.